This T cell receptor beta chain was profiled in a study of CD8+ T cells in alopecia areata. cDNA serving as the sequencing template came from extracted, reverse transcribed RNA. TCRdb's copy holds only in-frame clones and misses some; the assay was immunoSEQ multiplex PCR. The sample includes about 160,000 clones, approximately 65% seen only once; the top ten take 0.75% to 0.95%. The count of this clone is one. The treatment here: oral pan-JAK inhibitor, 5-10 mg twice daily. The CDR3 is made up of 16 amino acids. Germline V lookup: CDR1 MNHEY, CDR2 SVGAGI. V shed 4 bases and J shed 0 bases, with 10 bases lying between them.

The TCR sequence derives from a human donor with alopecia areata. The sample was CD4+ T cells sorted from blood, taken at week 4, from a patient treated with tofacitinib. V and J are TRBV6-5 and TRBJ2-6, with D possibly TRBD2 on 5 matching bases. This CDR3 is CASSSTRASGANVLTF. The CDR3 DNA sequence: TGTGCCAGCAGTTCAACTAGGGCCTCTGGGGCCAACGTCCTGACTTTC.